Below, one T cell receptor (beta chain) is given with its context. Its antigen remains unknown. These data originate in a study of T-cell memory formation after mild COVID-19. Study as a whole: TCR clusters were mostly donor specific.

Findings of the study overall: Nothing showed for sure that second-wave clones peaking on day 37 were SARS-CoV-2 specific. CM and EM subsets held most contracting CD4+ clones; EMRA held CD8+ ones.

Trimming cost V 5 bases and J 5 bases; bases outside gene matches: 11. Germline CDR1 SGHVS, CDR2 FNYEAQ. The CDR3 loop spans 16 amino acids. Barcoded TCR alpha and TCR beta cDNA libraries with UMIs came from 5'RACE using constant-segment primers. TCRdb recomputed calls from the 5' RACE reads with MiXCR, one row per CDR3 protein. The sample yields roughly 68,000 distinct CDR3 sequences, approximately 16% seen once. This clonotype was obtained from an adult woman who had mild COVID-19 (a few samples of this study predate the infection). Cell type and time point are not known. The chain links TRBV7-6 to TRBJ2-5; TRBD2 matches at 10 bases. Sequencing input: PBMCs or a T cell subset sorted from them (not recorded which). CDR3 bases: TGTGCCAGCAGCCTGCCAGCGGGGGGGCCTTTGGAGACCCAGTACTTC. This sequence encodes CASSLPAGGPLETQYF.